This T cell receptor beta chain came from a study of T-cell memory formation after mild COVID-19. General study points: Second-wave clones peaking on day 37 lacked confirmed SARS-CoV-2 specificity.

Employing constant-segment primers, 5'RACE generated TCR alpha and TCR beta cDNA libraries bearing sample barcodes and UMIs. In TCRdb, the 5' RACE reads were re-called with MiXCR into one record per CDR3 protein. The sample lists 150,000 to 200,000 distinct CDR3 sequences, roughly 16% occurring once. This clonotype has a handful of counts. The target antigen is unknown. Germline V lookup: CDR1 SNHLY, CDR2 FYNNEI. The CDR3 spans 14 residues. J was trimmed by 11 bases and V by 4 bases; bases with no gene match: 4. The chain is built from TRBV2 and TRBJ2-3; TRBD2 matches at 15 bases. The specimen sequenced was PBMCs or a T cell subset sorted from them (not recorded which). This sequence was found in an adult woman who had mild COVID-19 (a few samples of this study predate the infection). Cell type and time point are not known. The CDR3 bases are TGTGCCAGCAGTGTGGGACTAGCGGGAGGACTGCAGTATTTT. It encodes CASSVGLAGGLQYF.